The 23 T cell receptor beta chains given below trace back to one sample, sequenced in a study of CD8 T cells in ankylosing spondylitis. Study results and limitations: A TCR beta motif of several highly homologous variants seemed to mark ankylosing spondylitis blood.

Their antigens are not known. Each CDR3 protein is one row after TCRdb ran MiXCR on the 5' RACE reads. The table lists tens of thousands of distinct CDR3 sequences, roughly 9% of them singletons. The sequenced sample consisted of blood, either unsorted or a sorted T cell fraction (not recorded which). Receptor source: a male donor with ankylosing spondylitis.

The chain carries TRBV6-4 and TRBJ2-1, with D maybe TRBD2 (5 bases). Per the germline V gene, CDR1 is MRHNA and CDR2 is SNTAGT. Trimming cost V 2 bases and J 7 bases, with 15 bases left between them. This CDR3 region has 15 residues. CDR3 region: CASSDEDQEENEQFF. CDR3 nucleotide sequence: TGTGCCAGCAGTGACGAGGACCAGGAGGAAAATGAGCAGTTCTTC.

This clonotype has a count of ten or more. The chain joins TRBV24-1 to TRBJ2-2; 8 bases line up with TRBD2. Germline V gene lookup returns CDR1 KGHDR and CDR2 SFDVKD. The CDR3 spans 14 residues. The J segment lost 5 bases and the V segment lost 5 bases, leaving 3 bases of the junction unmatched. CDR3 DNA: TGTGCCACCAGTGGGAGCGGGGGAACCGGGGAGCTGTTTTTT. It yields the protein CATSGSGGTGELFF.

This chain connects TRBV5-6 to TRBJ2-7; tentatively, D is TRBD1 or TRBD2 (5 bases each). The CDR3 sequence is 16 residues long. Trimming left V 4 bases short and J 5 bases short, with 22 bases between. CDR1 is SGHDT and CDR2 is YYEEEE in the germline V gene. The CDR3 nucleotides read TGTGCCAGCAGCCCGCCCCTCGGGACGGCACTCGACGAGCAGTACTTC. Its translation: CASSPPLGTALDEQYF.

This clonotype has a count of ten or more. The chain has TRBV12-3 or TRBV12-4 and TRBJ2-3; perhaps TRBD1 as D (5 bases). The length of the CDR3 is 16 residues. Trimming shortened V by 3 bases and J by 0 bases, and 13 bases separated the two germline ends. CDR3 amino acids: CASSLGPASSTDTQYF. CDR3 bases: TGTGCCAGCAGTTTGGGGCCGGCGAGCAGCACAGATACGCAGTATTTT.

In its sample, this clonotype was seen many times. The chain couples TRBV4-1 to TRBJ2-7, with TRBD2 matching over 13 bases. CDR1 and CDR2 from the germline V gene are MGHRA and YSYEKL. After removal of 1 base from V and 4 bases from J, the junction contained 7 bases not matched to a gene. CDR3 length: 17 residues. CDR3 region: CASSQGTSGRGFYEQYF. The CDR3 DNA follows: TGCGCCAGCAGCCAAGGAACTAGCGGGAGGGGGTTTTACGAGCAGTACTTC.

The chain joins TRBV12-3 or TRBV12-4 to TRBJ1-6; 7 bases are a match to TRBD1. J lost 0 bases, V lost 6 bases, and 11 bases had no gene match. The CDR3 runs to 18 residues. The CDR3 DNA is TGTGCCAGCAGAAGTATGGACAGGTCTAGCTCCTATAATTCACCCCTCCACTTT. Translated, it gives CASRSMDRSSSYNSPLHF.

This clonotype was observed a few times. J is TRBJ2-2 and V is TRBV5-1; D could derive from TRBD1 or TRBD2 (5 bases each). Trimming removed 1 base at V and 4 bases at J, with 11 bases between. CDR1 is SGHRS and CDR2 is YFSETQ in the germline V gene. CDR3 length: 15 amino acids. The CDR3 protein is CASSLSPRGTGELFF. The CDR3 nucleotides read TGCGCCAGCAGCTTGTCCCCGAGGGGCACCGGGGAGCTGTTTTTT.

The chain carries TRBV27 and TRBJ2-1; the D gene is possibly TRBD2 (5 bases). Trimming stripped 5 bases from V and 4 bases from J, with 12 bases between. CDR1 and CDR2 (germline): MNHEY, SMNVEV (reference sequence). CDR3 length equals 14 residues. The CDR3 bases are TGTGCCAGCAGTCCACTCGGACTTTACAATGAGCAGTTCTTC. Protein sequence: CASSPLGLYNEQFF.

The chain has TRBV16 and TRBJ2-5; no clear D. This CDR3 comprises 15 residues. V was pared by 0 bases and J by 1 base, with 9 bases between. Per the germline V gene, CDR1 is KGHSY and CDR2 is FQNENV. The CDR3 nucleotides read TGTGCCAGCAGCCAATCTCTAGGAATCCAAGAGACCCAGTACTTC. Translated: CASSQSLGIQETQYF.

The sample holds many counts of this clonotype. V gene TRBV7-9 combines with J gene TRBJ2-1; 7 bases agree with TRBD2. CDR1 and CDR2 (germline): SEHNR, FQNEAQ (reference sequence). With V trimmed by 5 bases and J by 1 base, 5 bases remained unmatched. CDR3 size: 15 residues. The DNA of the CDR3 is TGTGCCAGCAGCGGGGGGGAGGTATCCTACAATGAGCAGTTCTTC. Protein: CASSGGEVSYNEQFF.

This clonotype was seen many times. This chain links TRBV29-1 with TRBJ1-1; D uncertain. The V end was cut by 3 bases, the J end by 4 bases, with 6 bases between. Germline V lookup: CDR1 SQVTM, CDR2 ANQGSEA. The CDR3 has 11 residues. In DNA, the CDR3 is TGCAGCGTTGAGGTCGGCACTGAAGCTTTCTTT. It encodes CSVEVGTEAFF.

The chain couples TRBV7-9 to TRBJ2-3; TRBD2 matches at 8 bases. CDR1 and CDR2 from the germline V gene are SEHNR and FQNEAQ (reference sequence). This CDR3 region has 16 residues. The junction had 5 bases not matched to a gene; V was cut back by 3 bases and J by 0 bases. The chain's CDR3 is CASSFTSGSSTDTQYF. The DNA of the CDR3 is TGTGCCAGCAGCTTTACTAGCGGTTCTAGCACAGATACGCAGTATTTT.

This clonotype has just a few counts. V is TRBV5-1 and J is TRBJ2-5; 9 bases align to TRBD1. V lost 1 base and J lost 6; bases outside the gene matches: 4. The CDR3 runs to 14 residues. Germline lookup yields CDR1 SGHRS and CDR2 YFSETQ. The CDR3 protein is CASSLTGGAKTQYF. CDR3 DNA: TGCGCCAGCAGCTTGACAGGGGGCGCGAAGACCCAGTACTTC.

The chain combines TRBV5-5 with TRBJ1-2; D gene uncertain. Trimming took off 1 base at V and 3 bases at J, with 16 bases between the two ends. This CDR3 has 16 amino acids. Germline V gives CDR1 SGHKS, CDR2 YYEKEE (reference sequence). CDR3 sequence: CASSLRRDLTDYGYTF. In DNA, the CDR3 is TGTGCCAGCAGCTTGCGCCGGGATCTAACGGACTATGGCTACACCTTC.

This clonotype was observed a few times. CDR3 sequence reads: CASSEQGYMDYTF. The CDR3 DNA sequence: TGTGCCAGCAGTGAACAGGGATACATGGACTACACCTTC. The chain has TRBV2 and TRBJ1-2; D possibly corresponds to TRBD1 (5 bases). V shed 2 bases and J shed 10 bases, with 14 bases lying between them. The CDR3 totals 13 residues. Germline values: CDR1 SNHLY, CDR2 FYNNEI.

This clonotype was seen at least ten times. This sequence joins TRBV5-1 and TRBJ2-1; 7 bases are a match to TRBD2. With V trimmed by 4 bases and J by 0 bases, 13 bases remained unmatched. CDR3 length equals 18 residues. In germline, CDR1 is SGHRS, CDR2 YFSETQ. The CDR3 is CASSPPRVGGPSYNEQFF. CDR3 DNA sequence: TGCGCCAGCAGCCCACCCAGGGTGGGAGGGCCCTCCTACAATGAGCAGTTCTTC. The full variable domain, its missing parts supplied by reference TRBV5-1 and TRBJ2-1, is KAGVTQTPRYLIKTRGQQVTLSCSPISGHRSVSWYQQTPGQGLQFLFEYFSETQRNKGNFPGRFSGRQFSNSRSEMNVSTLELGDSALYLCASSPPRVGGPSYNEQFFGPGTRLTVL.

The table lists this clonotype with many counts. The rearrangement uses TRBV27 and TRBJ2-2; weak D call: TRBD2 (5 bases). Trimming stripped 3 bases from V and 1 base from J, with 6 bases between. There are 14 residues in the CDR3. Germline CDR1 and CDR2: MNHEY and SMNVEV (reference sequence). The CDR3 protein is CASSLGVNTGELFF. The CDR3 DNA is TGTGCCAGCAGTTTGGGAGTGAACACCGGGGAGCTGTTTTTT.

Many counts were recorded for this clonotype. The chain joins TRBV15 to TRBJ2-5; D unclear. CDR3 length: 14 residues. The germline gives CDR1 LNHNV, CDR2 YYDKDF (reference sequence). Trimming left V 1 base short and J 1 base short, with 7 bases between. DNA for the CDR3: TGTGCCACCAGCAGAGGAGTCACCCAAGAGACCCAGTACTTC. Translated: CATSRGVTQETQYF.

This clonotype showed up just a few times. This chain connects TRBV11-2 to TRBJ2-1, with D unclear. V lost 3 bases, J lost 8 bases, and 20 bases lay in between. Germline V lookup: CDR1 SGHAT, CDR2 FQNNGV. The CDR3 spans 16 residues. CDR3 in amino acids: CASSLSSMGSFYEQFF. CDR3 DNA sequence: TGTGCCAGCAGCTTGAGTAGTATGGGCAGTTTTTATGAGCAGTTCTTC.

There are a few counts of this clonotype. CDR3 coding DNA: TGTGCCAGTAGTGACGGGCAGGGCCCCTACAATGAGCAGTTCTTC. Its translation is CASSDGQGPYNEQFF. The chain is built from TRBV19 and TRBJ2-1, with a tentative D call TRBD1 (5 bases). The V and J ends lost 5 bases and 2 bases respectively, with 13 bases between them. The CDR3 has 15 amino acids. Germline V lookup: CDR1 LNHDA, CDR2 SQIVND (reference sequence).

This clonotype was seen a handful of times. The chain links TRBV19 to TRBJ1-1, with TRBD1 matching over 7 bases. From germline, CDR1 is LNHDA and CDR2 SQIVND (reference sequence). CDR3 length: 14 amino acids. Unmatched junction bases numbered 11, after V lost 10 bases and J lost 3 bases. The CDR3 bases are TGTGCCACCCAGACAGGGAAGTGGGACACTGAAGCTTTCTTT. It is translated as CATQTGKWDTEAFF.

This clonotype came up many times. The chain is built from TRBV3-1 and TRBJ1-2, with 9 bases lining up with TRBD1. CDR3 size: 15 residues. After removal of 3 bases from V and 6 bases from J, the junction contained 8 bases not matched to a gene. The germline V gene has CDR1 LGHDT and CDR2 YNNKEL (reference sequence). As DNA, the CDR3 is TGTGCCAGCAGCCAGAGGTTGGACAGGGGCGATGGCTACACCTTC. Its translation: CASSQRLDRGDGYTF.

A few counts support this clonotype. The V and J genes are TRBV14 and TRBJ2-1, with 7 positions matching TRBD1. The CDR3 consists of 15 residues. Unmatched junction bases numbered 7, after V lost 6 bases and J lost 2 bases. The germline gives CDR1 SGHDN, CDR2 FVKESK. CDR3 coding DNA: TGTGCCAGCAGACCCCGACAGGGTGCCTACAATGAGCAGTTCTTC. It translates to CASRPRQGAYNEQFF. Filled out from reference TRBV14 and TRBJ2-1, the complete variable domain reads EAGVTQFPSHSVIEKGQTVTLRCDPISGHDNLYWYRRVMGKEIKFLLHFVKESKQDESGMPNNRFLAERTGGTYSTLKVQPAELEDSGVYFCASRPRQGAYNEQFFGPGTRLTVL.